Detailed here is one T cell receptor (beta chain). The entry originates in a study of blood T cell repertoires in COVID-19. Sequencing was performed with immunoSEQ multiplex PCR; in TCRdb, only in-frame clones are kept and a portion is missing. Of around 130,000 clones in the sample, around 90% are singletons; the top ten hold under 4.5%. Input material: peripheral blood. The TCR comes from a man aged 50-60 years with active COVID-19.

The CDR3 here is CASSLWGGNQPQHF. The CDR3 coding sequence is TGTGCCAGCAGCTTGTGGGGAGGGAATCAGCCCCAGCATTTT. The V call is TRBV5-6, the J call TRBJ1-5; D gene ambiguous. CDR1 is SGHDT, CDR2 YYEEEE, per germline. The CDR3 loop spans 14 amino acids. V was cut by 1 base and J by 4 bases, with 9 bases left in between.